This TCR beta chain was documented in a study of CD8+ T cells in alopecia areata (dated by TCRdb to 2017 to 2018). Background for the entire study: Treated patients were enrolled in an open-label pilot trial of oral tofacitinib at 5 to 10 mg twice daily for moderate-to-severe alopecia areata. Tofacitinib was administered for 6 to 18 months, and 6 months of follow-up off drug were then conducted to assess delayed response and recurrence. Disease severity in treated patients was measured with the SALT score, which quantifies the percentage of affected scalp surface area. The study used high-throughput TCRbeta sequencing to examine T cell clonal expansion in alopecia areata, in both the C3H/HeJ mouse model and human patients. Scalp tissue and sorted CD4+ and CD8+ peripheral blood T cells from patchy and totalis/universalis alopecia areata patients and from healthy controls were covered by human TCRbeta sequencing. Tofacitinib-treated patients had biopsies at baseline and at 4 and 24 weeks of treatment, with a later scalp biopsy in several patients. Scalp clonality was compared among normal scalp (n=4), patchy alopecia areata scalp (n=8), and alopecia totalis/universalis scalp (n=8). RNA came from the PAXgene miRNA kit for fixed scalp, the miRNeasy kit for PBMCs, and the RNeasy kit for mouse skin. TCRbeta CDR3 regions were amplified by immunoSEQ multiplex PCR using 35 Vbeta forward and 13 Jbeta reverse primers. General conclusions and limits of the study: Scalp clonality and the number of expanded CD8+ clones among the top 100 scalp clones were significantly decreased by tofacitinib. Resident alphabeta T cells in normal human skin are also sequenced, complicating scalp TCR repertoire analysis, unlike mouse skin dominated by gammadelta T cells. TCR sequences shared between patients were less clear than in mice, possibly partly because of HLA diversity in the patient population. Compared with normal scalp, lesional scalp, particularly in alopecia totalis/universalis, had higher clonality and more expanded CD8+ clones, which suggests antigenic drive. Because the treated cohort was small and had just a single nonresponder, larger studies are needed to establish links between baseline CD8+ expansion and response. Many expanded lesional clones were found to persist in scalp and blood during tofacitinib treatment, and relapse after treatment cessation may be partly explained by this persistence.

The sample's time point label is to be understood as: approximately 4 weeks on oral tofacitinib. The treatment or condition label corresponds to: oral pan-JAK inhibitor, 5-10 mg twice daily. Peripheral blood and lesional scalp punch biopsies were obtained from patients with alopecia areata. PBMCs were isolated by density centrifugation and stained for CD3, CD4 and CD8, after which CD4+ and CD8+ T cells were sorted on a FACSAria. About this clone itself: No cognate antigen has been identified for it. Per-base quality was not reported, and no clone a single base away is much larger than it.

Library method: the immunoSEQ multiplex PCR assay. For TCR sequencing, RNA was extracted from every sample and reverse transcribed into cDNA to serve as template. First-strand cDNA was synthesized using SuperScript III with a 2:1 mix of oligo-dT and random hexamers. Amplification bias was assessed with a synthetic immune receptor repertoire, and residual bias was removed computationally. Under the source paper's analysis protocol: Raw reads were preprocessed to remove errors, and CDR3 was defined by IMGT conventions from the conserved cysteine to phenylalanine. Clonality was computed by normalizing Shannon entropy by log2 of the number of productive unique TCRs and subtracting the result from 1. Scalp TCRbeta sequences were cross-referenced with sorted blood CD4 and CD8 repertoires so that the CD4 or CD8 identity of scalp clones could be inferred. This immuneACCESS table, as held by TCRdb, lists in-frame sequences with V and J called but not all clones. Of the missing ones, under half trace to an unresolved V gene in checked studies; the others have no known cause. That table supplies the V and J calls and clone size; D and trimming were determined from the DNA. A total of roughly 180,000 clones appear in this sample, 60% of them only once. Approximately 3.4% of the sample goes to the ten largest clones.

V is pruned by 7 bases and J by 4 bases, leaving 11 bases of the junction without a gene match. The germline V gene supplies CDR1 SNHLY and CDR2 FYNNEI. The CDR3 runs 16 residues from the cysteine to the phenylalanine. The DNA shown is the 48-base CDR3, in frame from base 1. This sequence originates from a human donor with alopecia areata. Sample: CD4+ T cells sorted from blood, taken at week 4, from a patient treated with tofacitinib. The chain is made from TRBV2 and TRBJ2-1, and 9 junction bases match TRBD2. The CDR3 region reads CASKHLAGDSYNEQFF. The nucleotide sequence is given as TGTGCCAGCAAGCACTTAGCGGGGGACTCATACAATGAGCAGTTCTTC.